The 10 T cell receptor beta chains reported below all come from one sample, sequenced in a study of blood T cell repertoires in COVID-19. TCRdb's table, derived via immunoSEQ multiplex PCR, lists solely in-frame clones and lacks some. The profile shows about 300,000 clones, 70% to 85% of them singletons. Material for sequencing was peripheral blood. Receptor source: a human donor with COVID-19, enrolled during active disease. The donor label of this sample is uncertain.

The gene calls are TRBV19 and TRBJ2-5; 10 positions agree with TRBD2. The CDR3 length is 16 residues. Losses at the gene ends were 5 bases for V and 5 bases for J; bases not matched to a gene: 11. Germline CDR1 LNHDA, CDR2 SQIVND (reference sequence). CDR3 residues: CASSPLAGRSGETQYF. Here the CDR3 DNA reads TGTGCCAGTAGTCCACTAGCGGGGAGAAGCGGGGAGACCCAGTACTTC.

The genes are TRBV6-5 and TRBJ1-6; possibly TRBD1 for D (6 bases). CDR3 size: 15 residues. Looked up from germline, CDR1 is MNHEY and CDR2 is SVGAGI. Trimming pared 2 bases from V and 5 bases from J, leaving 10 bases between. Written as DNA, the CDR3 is TGTGCCAGCAGTTACGGACAGTCGAATAATTCACCCCTCCACTTT. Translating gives CASSYGQSNNSPLHF.

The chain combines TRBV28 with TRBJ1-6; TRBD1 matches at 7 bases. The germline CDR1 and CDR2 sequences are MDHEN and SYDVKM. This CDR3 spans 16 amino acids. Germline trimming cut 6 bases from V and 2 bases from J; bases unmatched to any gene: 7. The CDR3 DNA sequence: TGTGCCAGCAGCGGGGACAGTATTACCTATAATTCACCCCTCCACTTT. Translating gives CASSGDSITYNSPLHF.

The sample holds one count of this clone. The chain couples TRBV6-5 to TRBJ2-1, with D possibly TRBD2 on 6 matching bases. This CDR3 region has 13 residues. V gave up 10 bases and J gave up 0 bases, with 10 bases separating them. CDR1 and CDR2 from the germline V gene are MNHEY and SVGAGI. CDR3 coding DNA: TGTGCCACCGGGGAGGCCTCCTACAATGAGCAGTTCTTC. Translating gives CATGEASYNEQFF.

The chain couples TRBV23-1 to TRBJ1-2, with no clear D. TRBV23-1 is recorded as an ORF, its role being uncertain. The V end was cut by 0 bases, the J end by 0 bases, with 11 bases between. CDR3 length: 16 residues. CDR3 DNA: TGCGCCAGCAGTCAATCAGGCGACTGTACTAACTATGGCTACACCTTC. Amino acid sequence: CASSQSGDCTNYGYTF.

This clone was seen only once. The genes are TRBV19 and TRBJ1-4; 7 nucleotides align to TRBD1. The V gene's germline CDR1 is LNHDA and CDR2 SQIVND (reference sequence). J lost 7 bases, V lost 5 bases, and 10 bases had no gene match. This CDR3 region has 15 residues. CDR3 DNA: TGTGCCAGTAGTCCTAATGGACAGGAAAGTGAAAAACTGTTTTTT. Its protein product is CASSPNGQESEKLFF.

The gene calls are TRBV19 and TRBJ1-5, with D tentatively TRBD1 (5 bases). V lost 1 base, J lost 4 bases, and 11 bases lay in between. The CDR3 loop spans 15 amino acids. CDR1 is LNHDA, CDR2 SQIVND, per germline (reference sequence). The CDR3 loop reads CASSIVGGGNQPQHF. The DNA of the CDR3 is TGTGCCAGTAGTATAGTCGGCGGGGGTAATCAGCCCCAGCATTTT.

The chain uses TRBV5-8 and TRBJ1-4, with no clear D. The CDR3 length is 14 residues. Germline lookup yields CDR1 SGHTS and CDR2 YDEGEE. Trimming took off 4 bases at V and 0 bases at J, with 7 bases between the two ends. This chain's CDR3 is CASSLEATNEKLFF. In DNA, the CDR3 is TGTGCCAGCAGCCTAGAGGCAACTAATGAAAAACTGTTTTTT.

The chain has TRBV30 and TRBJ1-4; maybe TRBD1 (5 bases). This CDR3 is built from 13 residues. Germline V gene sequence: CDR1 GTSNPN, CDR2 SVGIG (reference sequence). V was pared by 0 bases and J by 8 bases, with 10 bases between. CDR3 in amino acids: CAWSVQVTEKLFF. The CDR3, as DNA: TGTGCCTGGAGTGTACAGGTGACAGAAAAACTGTTTTTT. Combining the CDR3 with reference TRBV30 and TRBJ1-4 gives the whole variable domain SQTIHQWPATLVQPVGSPLSLECTVEGTSNPNLYWYRQAAGRGLQLLFYSVGIGQISSEVPQNLSASRPQDRQFILSSKKLLLSDSGFYLCAWSVQVTEKLFFGSGTQLSVL.

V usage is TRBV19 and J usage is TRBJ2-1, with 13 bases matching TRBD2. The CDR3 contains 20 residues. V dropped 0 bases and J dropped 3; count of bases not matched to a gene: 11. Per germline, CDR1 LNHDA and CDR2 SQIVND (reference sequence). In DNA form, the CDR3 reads TGTGCCAGTAGTATAGAAATGACTAGCGGGGGGTCCCCCTACTACAATGAGCAGTTCTTC. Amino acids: CASSIEMTSGGSPYYNEQFF.